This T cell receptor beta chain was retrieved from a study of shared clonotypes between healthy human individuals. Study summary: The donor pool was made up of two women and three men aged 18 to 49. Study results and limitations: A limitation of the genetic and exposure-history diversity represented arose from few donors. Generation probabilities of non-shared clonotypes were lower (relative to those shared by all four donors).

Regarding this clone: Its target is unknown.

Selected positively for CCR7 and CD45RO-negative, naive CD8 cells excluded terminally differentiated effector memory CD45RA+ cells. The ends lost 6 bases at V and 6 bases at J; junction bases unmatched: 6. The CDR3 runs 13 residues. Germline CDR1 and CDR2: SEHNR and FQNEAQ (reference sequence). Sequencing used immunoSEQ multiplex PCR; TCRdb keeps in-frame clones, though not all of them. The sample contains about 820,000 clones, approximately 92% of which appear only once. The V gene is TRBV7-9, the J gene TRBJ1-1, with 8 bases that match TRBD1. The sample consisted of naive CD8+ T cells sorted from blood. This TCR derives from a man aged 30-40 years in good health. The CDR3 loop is CASRYQGAAEAFF. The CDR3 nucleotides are TGTGCCAGCAGGTATCAGGGGGCGGCTGAAGCTTTCTTT.